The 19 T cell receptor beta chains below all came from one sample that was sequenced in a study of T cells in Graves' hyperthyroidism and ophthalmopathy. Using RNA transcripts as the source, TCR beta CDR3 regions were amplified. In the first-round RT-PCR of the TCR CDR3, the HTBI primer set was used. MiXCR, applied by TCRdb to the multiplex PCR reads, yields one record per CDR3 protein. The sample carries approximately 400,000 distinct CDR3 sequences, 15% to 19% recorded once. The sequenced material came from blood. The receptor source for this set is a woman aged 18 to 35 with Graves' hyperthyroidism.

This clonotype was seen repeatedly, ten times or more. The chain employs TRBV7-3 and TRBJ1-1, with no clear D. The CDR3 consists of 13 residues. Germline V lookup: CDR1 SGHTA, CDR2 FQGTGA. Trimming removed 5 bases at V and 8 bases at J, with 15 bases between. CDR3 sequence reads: CASSPPGLGEAFF. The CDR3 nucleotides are TGTGCCAGCAGCCCCCCGGGCCTAGGAGAAGCTTTCTTT.

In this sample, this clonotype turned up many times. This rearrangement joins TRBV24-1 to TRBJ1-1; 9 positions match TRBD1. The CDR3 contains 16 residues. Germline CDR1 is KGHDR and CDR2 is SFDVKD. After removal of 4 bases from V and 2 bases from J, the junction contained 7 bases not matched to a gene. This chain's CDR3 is CATSEGTGSLNTEAFF. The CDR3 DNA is TGTGCCACCAGTGAGGGGACAGGGAGTTTAAACACTGAAGCTTTCTTT.

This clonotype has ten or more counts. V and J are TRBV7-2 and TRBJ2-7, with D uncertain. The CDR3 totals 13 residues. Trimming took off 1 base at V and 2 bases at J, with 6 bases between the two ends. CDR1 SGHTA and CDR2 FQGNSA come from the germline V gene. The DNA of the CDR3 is TGTGCCAGCAGCTTAGTTAGTCCCTACGAGCAGTACTTC. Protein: CASSLVSPYEQYF.

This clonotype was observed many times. The CDR3 region has the DNA TGTGCCAGCAGCTTACTGGGTTCTTGGGGCACAGATACGCAGTATTTT. Protein product: CASSLLGSWGTDTQYF. The V gene is TRBV7-9, the J gene TRBJ2-3, with D unclear. CDR3 length: 16 residues. Germline CDR1 reads SEHNR; CDR2 reads FQNEAQ (reference sequence). V lost 2 bases and J lost 1, with 13 bases in between.

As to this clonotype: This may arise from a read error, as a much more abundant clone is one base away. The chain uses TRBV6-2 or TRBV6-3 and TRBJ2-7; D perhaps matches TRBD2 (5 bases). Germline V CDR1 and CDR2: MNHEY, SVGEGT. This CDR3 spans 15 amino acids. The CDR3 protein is CGSTNSWESVYEQYF. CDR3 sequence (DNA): TGTGGCAGCACAAATTCGTGGGAGTCGGTCTACGAGCAGTACTTC.

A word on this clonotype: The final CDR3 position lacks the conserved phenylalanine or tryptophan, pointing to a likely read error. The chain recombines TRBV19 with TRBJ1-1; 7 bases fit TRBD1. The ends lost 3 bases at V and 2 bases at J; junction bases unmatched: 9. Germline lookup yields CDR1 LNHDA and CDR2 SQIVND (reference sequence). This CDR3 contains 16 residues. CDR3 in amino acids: CASSMRRQGGNTEAFS. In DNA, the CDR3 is TGTGCCAGTAGTATGCGGAGACAGGGTGGAAACACTGAAGCTTTCTCT.

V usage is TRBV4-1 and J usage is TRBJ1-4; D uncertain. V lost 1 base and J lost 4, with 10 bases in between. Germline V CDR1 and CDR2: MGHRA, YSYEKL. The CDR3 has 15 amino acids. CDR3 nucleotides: TGCGCCAGCAGCCAAGTTTGGCGGTATAATGAAAAACTGTTTTTT. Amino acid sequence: CASSQVWRYNEKLFF.

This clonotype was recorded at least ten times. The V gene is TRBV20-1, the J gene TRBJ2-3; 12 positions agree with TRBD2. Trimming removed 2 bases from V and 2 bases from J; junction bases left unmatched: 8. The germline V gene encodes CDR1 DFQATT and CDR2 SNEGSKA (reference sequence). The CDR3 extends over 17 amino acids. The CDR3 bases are TGCAGTGCTAGAAGAATGGCTAGCGGGAGGGCCACAGATACGCAGTATTTT. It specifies CSARRMASGRATDTQYF.

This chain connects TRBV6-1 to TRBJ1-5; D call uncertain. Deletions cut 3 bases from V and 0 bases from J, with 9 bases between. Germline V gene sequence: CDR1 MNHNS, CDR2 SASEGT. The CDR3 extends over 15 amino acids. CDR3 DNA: TGTGCCAGCAGTGAGCGGACGGATAGCAATCAGCCCCAGCATTTT. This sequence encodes CASSERTDSNQPQHF.

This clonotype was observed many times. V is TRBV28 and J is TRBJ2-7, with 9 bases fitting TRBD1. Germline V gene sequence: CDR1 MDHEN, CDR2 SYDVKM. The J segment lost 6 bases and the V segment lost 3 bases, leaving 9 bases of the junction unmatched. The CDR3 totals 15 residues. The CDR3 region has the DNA TGTGCCAGCAGTTTTCTCTCGGGACAGGGTAGCGAGCAGTACTTC. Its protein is CASSFLSGQGSEQYF.

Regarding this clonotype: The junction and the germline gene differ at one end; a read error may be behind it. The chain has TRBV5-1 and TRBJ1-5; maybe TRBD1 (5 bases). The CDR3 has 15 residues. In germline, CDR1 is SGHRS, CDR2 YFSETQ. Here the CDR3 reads CASSLLGGMGQPQRF. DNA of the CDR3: TGCGCCAGCAGCTTGTTGGGGGGAATGGGCCAGCCCCAGCGTTTT.

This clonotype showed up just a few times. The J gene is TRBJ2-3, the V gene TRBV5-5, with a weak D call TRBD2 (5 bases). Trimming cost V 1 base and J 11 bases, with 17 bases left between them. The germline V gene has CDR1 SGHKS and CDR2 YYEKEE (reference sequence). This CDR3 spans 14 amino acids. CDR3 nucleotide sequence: TGTGCCAGCAGCTTGAGTCTAGCAAAGAACGGGCAGTATTTT. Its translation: CASSLSLAKNGQYF.

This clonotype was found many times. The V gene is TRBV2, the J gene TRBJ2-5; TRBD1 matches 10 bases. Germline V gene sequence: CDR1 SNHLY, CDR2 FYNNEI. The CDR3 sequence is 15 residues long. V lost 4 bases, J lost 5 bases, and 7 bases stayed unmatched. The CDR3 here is CASSGQGAIKETQYF. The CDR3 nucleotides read TGTGCCAGCAGTGGACAGGGGGCCATAAAGGAGACCCAGTACTTC.

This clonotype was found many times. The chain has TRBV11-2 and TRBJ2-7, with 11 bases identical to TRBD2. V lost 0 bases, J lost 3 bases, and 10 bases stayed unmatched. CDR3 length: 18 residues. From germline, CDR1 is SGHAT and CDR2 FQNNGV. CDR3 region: CASSLEYSTSGRVYEQYF. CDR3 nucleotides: TGTGCCAGCAGCTTAGAATACTCTACTAGCGGGAGAGTCTACGAGCAGTACTTC.

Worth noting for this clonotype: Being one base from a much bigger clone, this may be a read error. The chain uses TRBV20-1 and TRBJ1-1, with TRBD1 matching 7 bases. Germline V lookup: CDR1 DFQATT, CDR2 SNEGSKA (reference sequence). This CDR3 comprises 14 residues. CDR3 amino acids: CRARRQGTNTEAFF. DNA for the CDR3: TGCAGAGCTAGAAGACAGGGTACGAACACTGAAGCTTTCTTT.

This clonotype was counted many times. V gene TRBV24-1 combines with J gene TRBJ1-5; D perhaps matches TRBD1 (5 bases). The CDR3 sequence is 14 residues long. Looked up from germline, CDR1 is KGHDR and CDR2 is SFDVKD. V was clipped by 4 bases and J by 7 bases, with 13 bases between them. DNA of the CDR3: TGTGCCACCAGTGACGCGCGGGGGGGGCAGCCCCAGCATTTT. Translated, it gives CATSDARGGQPQHF.

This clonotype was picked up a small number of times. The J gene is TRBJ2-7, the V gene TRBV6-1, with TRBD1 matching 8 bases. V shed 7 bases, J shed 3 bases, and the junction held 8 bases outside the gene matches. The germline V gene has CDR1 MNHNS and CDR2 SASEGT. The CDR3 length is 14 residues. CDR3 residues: CASIGQGSNYEQYF. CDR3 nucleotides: TGTGCCAGCATTGGACAGGGAAGCAACTACGAGCAGTACTTC.

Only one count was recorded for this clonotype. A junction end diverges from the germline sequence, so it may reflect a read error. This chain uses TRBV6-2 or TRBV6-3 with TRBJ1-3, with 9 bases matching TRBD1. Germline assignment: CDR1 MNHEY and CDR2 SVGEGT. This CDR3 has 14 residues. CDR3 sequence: CASIKTGGTPKIDF. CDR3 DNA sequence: TGTGCCAGCATTAAGACAGGGGGTACTCCGAAAATTGATTTT.

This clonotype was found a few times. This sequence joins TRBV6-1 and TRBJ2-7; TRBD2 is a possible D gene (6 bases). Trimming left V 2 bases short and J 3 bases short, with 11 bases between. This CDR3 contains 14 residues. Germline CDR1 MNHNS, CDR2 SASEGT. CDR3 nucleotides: TGTGCCAGCAGTGAATTCTGGGGGGTCTACGAGCAGTACTTC. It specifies CASSEFWGVYEQYF.